This T cell receptor (beta chain) was found in a study of shared clonotypes between healthy human individuals. Study-level points and caveats: The low donor count limited represented genetic and exposure-history diversity. Four donors had roughly 5.2% of their naive CD4 clonotypes in common.

It was into CD45RA+ naive and CD45RA-negative memory subsets that the CD4+ cells were split. The CDR3 extends over 14 amino acids. Germline CDR1 and CDR2: GTSNPN and SVGIG (reference sequence). This clone was counted only a few times. Its antigen is currently unknown. TCRdb's table, derived via immunoSEQ multiplex PCR, lists solely in-frame clones and lacks some. The sample lists more than 2 million clones, 90% to 95% occurring once. This rearrangement joins TRBV30 to TRBJ2-5; 7 bases fit TRBD1. The assigned J gene may be wrong: the sequence end matches TRBJ2-7 better. The receptor comes from a man in his late teens or twenties in good health. Sequences were obtained from naive CD4+ T cells sorted from blood. Subset indicated: CD45RA+ positively selected. This CDR3 is CAYKRQGSSYEQYF. For the CDR3, the DNA is TGTGCCTACAAGAGACAGGGTAGCTCCTACGAGCAGTACTTC.